The sample holds a few counts of the clone carrying this TCR beta chain. Germline loops: CDR1 LGHDT, CDR2 YNNKEL (reference sequence). The CDR3 is made up of 16 amino acids. V was clipped by 1 base and J by 3 bases; unmatched bases: 4. TCRdb reprocessed the 5' RACE reads with MiXCR, giving one entry per CDR3 protein. The repertoire holds 40,000 to 50,000 distinct CDR3 sequences, approximately 19% seen once, with more than 2.5% in the top ten. These data belong to a study of chronic HIV infection and antiretroviral therapy. The chain recombines TRBV3-1 with TRBJ2-3; 10 bases are a match to TRBD1. This TCR came from an adult who had HIV and had not received antiretroviral therapy, or was an uninfected healthy control (not recorded which). Sample: peripheral blood. For the CDR3, the DNA is TGTGCCAGCAGCCAAGGGACAGGGGGAGGAACAGATACGCAGTATTTT. Translated, it gives CASSQGTGGGTDTQYF.